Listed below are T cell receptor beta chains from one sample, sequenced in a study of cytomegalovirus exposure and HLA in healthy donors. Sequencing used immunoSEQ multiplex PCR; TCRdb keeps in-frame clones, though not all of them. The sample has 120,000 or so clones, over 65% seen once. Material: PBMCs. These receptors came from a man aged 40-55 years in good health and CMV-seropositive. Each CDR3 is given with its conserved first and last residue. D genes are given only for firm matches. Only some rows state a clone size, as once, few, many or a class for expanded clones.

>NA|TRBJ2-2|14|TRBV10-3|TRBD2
TGTGCCTCCTCGGGGGGGACGAACACCGGGGAGCTGTTTTTT
CASSGGTNTGELFF
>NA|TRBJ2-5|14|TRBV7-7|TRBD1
TGTGCCAGCAGCTTTCTCGACAGGGAAGAGACCCAGTACTTC
CASSFLDREETQYF
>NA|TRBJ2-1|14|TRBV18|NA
TGTGCCAGCTCACCTGGCGGAATTTACAATGAGCAGTTCTTC
CASSPGGIYNEQFF
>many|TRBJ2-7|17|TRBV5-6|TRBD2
TGTGCCAGCTCCGGGGTGACTAGCGGGAGGAGTATATACGAGCAGTACTTC
CASSGVTSGRSIYEQYF
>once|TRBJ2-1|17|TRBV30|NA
TGTGCCTGGAGTGTACGTAGGGGACTGGGTGCCTACAATGAGCAGTTCTTC
CAWSVRRGLGAYNEQFF
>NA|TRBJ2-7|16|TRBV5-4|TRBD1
TGTGCCAGCAGACGAAGTCTTTCAGGGGGCACCTACGAGCAGTACTTC
CASRRSLSGGTYEQYF
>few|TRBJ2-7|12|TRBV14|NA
TGTGCCAGCAGCCAAGTGAGGTTCGAGCAGTACTTC
CASSQVRFEQYF
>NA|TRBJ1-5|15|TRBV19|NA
TGTGCCAGTACTTCCCCGGGGGGGGCGGATCAGCCCCAGCATTTT
CASTSPGGADQPQHF
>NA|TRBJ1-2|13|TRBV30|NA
TGTGCCTCCAAGACCGGGGGGTTGAATGGCTACACCTTC
CASKTGGLNGYTF
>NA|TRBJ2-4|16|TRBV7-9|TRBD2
TGTGCCAGCAGCCCCCGACTAGCGGGAGTTAAAAACATTCAGTACTTC
CASSPRLAGVKNIQYF
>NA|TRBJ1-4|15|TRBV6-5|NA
TGTGCCAGCAGTTACTCCCGGGAAATTTATGAAAAACTGTTTTTT
CASSYSREIYEKLFF
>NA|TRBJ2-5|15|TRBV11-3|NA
TGTGCCAGCAGCTTTGGTCAACGGCAGGGAGAGACCCAGTACTTC
CASSFGQRQGETQYF
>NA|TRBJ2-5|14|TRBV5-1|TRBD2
TGCGCCAGCAGCTTTGCGGGGGGGAAAGAGACCCAGTACTTC
CASSFAGGKETQYF
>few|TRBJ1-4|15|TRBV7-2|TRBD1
TGTGCCAGCAGCTTAGGGGACAGGGTGGAGGAAAAACTGTTTTTT
CASSLGDRVEEKLFF
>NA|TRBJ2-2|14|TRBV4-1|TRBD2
TGCGCCAGCAGCCGACTAGCGGGACCCGGGGAGCTGTTTTTT
CASSRLAGPGELFF
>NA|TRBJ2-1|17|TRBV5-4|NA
TGTGCCAGCAGCTTTGGCCGGGGCGGGGCGGCCAACAATGAGCAGTTCTTC
CASSFGRGGAANNEQFF
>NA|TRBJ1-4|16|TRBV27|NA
TGTGCCAGCAGTTCAACCGCAGGGCTCGGGAATGAAAAACTGTTTTTT
CASSSTAGLGNEKLFF
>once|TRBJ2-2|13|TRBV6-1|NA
TGTGCCAGCACGCAGGGGGGCACCGGGGAGCTGTTTTTT
CASTQGGTGELFF
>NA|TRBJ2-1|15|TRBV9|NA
TGTGCCAGCGGGTCGGTGGGCCTCACCTACAATGAGCAGTTCTTC
CASGSVGLTYNEQFF
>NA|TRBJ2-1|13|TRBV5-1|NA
TGCGCCAGCAGCTTGAGCAGGGCGGATGAGCAGTTCTTC
CASSLSRADEQFF
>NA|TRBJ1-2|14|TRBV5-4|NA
TGTGCCAGCAGCTTGCCGGGGGGAAGCTATGGCTACACCTTC
CASSLPGGSYGYTF
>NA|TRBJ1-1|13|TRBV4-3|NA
TGCGCCAGCAGCCAAGATCTTGTAGGGAGAGCTTTCTTT
CASSQDLVGRAFF
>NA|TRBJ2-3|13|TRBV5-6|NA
TGTGCCAGCAGCGGGGCCCAGGTACGTGGGCAGTATTTT
CASSGAQVRGQYF
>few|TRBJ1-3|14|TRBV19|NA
TGTGCCAGTAGTACCGGGACACCTGGAAACACCATATATTTT
CASSTGTPGNTIYF
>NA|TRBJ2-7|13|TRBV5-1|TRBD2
TGCGCCAGCAGCGAGGGGACTAACTACGAGCAGTACTTC
CASSEGTNYEQYF
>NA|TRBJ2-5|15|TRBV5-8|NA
TGTGCCAGCAGCTTGGGGCAGGGTTTGGGAGAGACCCAGTACTTC
CASSLGQGLGETQYF
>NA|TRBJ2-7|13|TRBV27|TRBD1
TGTGCCAGCAGTCCGACAGGGGGCTACGAGCAGTACTTC
CASSPTGGYEQYF
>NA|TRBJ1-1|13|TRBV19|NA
TGTGCCAGTAGTATAGAACAGGGTAGAAATGCTTTCTTT
CASSIEQGRNAFF
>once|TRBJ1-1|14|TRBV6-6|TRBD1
TGTGCCAGCAGTTTGGGACAGGATAGTACTGAAGCTTTCTTT
CASSLGQDSTEAFF
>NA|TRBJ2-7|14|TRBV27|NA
TGTGCCAGCAGTTTCGGGAACAGAGCCTACGAGCAGTACTTC
CASSFGNRAYEQYF
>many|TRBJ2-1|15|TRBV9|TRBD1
TGTGCCAGCAGCGAGGGACAGGGGGCCTACAATGAGCAGTTCTTC
CASSEGQGAYNEQFF
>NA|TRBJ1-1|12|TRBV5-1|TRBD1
TGCGCCAGCAGCTCAGACAGGGGGCAAGCTTTCTTT
CASSSDRGQAFF
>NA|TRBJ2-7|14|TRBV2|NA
TGTGCCACCCGCGGGCGCATCACTTACTACGAGCAGTACTTC
CATRGRITYYEQYF
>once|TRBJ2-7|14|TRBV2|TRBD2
TGTGCCAGCAACTTACTAGCGGCCCTCGACGAGCAGTACTTC
CASNLLAALDEQYF
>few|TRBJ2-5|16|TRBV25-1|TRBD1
TGTGCCAGCAGTGAAGCTGTCGGACAGGGCGCGGAGACCCAGTACTTC
CASSEAVGQGAETQYF
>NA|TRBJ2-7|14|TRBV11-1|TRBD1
TGTGCCAGCAGCTTAAACAGGGGCGGGTACGAGCAGTACTTC
CASSLNRGGYEQYF
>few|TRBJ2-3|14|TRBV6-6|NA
TGTGCCAGCAGTTACTACAGGGCGCTCGATACGCAGTATTTT
CASSYYRALDTQYF
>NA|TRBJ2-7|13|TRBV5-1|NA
TGCGCCAGCAGCTCTGACGGAGCCTACGAGCAGTACTTC
CASSSDGAYEQYF
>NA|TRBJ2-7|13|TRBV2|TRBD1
TGTGCCAGCAGAGCAGGACAGGCATACGAGCAGTACTTC
CASRAGQAYEQYF
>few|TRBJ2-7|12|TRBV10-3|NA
TGTGCCATCAGGGGGAGAGCGGTTGAGCAGTACTTC
CAIRGRAVEQYF
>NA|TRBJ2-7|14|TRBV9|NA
TGTGCCAGCAGCGTAGAAGGGAGAGGCTACGAGCAGTACTTC
CASSVEGRGYEQYF
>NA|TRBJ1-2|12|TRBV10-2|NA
TGCGCCAGCAGTGATAAGCTTTATGGCTACACCTTC
CASSDKLYGYTF
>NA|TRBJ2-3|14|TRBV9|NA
TGTGCCAGCAGCGAGGGAGGAGAAGAAGATACGCAGTATTTT
CASSEGGEEDTQYF
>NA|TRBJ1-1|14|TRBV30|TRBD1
TGTGCCTGGAGTGAGGACAGGCAGAACACTGAAGCTTTCTTT
CAWSEDRQNTEAFF
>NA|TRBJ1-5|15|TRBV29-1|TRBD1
TGCAGCGTCGGGACGGCAGGGGGAGGCAATCAGCCCCAGCATTTT
CSVGTAGGGNQPQHF
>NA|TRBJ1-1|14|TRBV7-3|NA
TGTGCCAGCAGCTCACTCATACGAACCACTGAAGCTTTCTTT
CASSSLIRTTEAFF
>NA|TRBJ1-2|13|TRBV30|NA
TGTGCCTACCAAAGGGAGGCCTACTATGGCTACACCTTC
CAYQREAYYGYTF
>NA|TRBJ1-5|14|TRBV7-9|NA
TGTGCCAGCGCCGAGGGATATAGCAATCAGCCCCAGCATTTT
CASAEGYSNQPQHF
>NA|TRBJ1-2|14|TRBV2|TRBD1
TGTGCCAGCAGGAAAGACAGGGGGACTGATGGCTACACCTTC
CASRKDRGTDGYTF
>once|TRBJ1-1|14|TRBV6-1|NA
TGTGCCAGCAGTGAAATTGGGGGGGACACTGAAGCTTTCTTT
CASSEIGGDTEAFF
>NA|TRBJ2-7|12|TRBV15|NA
TGTGCCACCAGCAGAGATTTGCGCGAGCAGTACTTC
CATSRDLREQYF
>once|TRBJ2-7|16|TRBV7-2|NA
TGTGCCAGCACCCCTTCGGCGGCGGGAACATTATACGAGCAGTACTTC
CASTPSAAGTLYEQYF
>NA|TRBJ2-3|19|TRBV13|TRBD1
TGTGCCAGCAGCTTAGACGGTAGGGACAGGGTGGCTAGCACAGATACGCAGTATTTT
CASSLDGRDRVASTDTQYF